The 13 T cell receptor beta chains reported below all come from one sample, sequenced in a study of shared T cell receptors in the human thymus. Generated by immunoSEQ multiplex PCR, the TCRdb table keeps only in-frame clones and is missing some. The repertoire includes hundreds of thousands of clones, 87% of them detected once, and 0.0094% sits in the top ten. These same data were also listed under a study on human thymus T cells.

The sequenced material came from thymocytes. These receptors came from a boy in the first two years of life with a congenital heart defect.

The chain links TRBV5-6 to TRBJ2-7, with 9 bases that match TRBD1. CDR1 SGHDT and CDR2 YYEEEE come from the germline V gene. The CDR3 runs 16 residues. V dropped 4 bases and J dropped 5; count of bases not matched to a gene: 13. The CDR3 loop is CASSAPSGTGSHEQYF. The CDR3 bases are TGTGCCAGCAGCGCACCATCCGGGACAGGGTCCCACGAGCAGTACTTC. Full variable domain (outside the CDR3, taken from reference TRBV5-6 and TRBJ2-7): DAGVTQSPTHLIKTRGQQVTLRCSPKSGHDTVSWYQQALGQGPQFIFQYYEEEERQRGNFPDRFSGHQFPNYSSELNVNALLLGDSALYLCASSAPSGTGSHEQYFGPGTRLTVT.

As DNA, the CDR3 is TGTGCCAGCTCTTCCGGGAGCGAGCAGTACTTC. It is translated as CASSSGSEQYF. The chain links TRBV27 to TRBJ2-7; TRBD2 is a possible D gene (6 bases). There are 11 residues in the CDR3. The V gene lost 8 bases and the J gene lost 6 bases, with 11 bases spanning the gap. Germline V gene lookup returns CDR1 MNHEY and CDR2 SMNVEV (reference sequence).

V gene TRBV30 combines with J gene TRBJ1-1; 7 bases agree with TRBD1. The V and J ends lost 1 base and 3 bases, in that order; junction bases with no gene match: 14. CDR3 length: 17 residues. Germline lookup yields CDR1 GTSNPN and CDR2 SVGIG (reference sequence). CDR3 DNA: TGTGCCTGGAGTGGGTCAGGGGGAGGTTTTCGAGACACTGAAGCTTTCTTT. Protein sequence: CAWSGSGGGFRDTEAFF.

The chain combines TRBV5-8 with TRBJ2-6; TRBD1 matches at 7 bases. V shed 4 bases, J shed 4 bases, and the junction held 8 bases outside the gene matches. This CDR3 spans 16 amino acids. The germline gives CDR1 SGHTS, CDR2 YDEGEE. The CDR3, as DNA: TGTGCCAGCAGCCAGCAGGGGGTAGGCGGGGCCAACGTCCTGACTTTC. It translates to CASSQQGVGGANVLTF.

V gene TRBV4-3 combines with J gene TRBJ2-3; tentatively, D is TRBD1 (5 bases). Trimming shortened V by 1 base and J by 0 bases, and 20 bases separated the two germline ends. The CDR3 is 19 amino acids. Germline V CDR1 and CDR2: LGHNA, YSLEER. DNA for the CDR3: TGCGCCAGCAGCCAAGTTCTGGGGTCGACAGAGACCAGCACAGATACGCAGTATTTT. This codes for CASSQVLGSTETSTDTQYF.

V usage is TRBV6-6 and J usage is TRBJ1-5; D is perhaps TRBD1 (6 bases). Germline CDR1 is MNHNY and CDR2 is SVGAGI (reference sequence). V lost 6 bases and J lost 6, with 15 bases in between. The CDR3 runs 14 residues. Written as DNA, the CDR3 is TGTGCCAGCAGCCCTCTGGGGGCCCCTCAGCCCCAGCATTTT. It is translated as CASSPLGAPQPQHF.

The rearrangement uses TRBV6-6 and TRBJ2-7; 10 bases agree with TRBD2. The germline CDR1 and CDR2 sequences are MNHNY and SVGAGI (reference sequence). The CDR3 has 12 amino acids. J was trimmed by 3 bases and V by 8 bases; bases with no gene match: 1. CDR3 amino acids: CASASGSYEQYF. The CDR3 bases are TGTGCCAGCGCTAGCGGGAGCTACGAGCAGTACTTC.

The J gene is TRBJ2-7, the V gene TRBV11-3, with D perhaps matching TRBD2 (6 bases). Trimming took 3 bases from V and 1 from J, leaving 10 bases between them. The CDR3 spans 14 residues. Germline-derived CDR1 and CDR2 are SGHNT and YENEEA. The CDR3 DNA reads as TGTGCCAGCAGCTTCCCTGGGACTTCCTACGAGCAGTACTTC. This codes for CASSFPGTSYEQYF.

The chain has TRBV2 and TRBJ2-1; D gene uncertain. With 0 bases removed from V and 7 bases from J, the gap between germline ends came to 7 bases. Germline assignment: CDR1 SNHLY and CDR2 FYNNEI. The CDR3 is 13 amino acids. CDR3 loop: CASSEARKNEQFF. In DNA form, the CDR3 reads TGTGCCAGCAGTGAAGCGCGGAAGAATGAGCAGTTCTTC.

The chain joins TRBV6-6 to TRBJ2-5, with D possibly TRBD1 on 8 matching bases. Germline V CDR1 and CDR2: MNHNY, SVGAGI (reference sequence). This CDR3 comprises 14 residues. Trimming left V 8 bases short and J 5 bases short, with 18 bases between. CDR3 DNA: TGTGCCAGCGGACTAGGGAGACAGGGGGAGACCCAGTACTTC. Translating it yields CASGLGRQGETQYF.

The chain couples TRBV4-2 to TRBJ2-1; tentative D call: TRBD2 (6 bases). The CDR3 runs to 19 residues. Germline V CDR1 and CDR2: LGHNA, YNFKEQ. The V end was cut by 1 base, the J end by 7 bases, with 26 bases between. Here the CDR3 reads CASSQVRLVGPQHWNEQFF. The CDR3 region has the DNA TGTGCCAGCAGCCAAGTTCGACTAGTCGGTCCCCAACATTGGAATGAGCAGTTCTTC.

In its sample, this clone was seen once. The chain recombines TRBV6-5 with TRBJ2-5, with 7 bases lining up with TRBD2. The CDR3 contains 15 residues. CDR1 and CDR2 from the germline V gene are MNHEY and SVGAGI. Germline trimming cut 4 bases from V and 4 bases from J; bases unmatched to any gene: 9. CDR3 DNA: TGTGCCAGCAGTTCACCCCCTTGGGGGGGAGAGACCCAGTACTTC. Amino acids: CASSSPPWGGETQYF.

In its sample, this clone was seen a few times. The chain employs TRBV6-5 and TRBJ2-1; TRBD2 agrees at 11 bases. In germline, CDR1 is MNHEY, CDR2 SVGAGI. The CDR3 extends over 15 amino acids. J was trimmed by 3 bases and V by 6 bases; bases with no gene match: 4. The CDR3 protein is CASSSGTSGYNEQFF. CDR3 sequence (DNA): TGTGCCAGCAGCTCCGGGACTAGCGGCTACAATGAGCAGTTCTTC.